The 11 T cell receptor beta chains presented below share a single source sample, sequenced in a study of siplizumab effects on memory and regulatory T cells. Method: immunoSEQ multiplex PCR; TCRdb's copy keeps in-frame clones and lacks some. The table lists 10,000 or so clones, around 43% of them singletons. For 6 days at 37°C, the mixed lymphocyte reaction cells were kept in coculture. These receptors have no identified antigens. The material sequenced was CFSE-low (dividing) CD8+ T cells sorted from an allogeneic mixed lymphocyte reaction. These receptors all stem from a human donor in good health; the cells came from an allogeneic mixed lymphocyte reaction. Some clones in this sample may be carry-over from other donors' samples.

Worth noting for this clone: Other DNA sequences from this sample encode an identical CDR3 as well. This chain joins TRBV27 and TRBJ2-7; 7 nucleotides align to TRBD2. V trimming: 0 bases; J trimming: 4 bases; junction bases outside the gene matches: 3. Germline V gives CDR1 MNHEY, CDR2 SMNVEV (reference sequence). CDR3 length equals 14 residues. CDR3: CASSLSGGLYEQYF. CDR3 bases: TGTGCCAGCAGTTTATCGGGGGGGTTATACGAGCAGTACTTC.

This chain links TRBV29-1 with TRBJ2-7; 9 bases line up with TRBD1. Trimming removed 6 bases from V and 3 bases from J; junction bases left unmatched: 12. The CDR3 runs 15 residues. Germline V lookup: CDR1 SQVTM, CDR2 ANQGSEA. The CDR3 DNA reads TGCAGCGTACGCACCGGGACAGGGAATTTCTACGAGCAGTACTTC. Its translation is CSVRTGTGNFYEQYF.

The rearrangement uses TRBV29-1 and TRBJ1-3, with no clear D. The V end lost 8 bases, the J end lost 2 bases, and 13 bases lay between the germline ends. Germline CDR1 is SQVTM and CDR2 is ANQGSEA. This CDR3 spans 13 amino acids. The CDR3 here is CSFAPATGNTIYF. The CDR3 bases are TGCAGCTTCGCGCCTGCGACTGGAAACACCATATATTTT.

CDR3 coding DNA: TGTGCCAGCATGGGAACTAGCGGGAGCGGATACGAGCAGTACTTC. Residues: CASMGTSGSGYEQYF. The chain recombines TRBV2 with TRBJ2-7; 11 bases are a match to TRBD2. CDR3 length equals 15 residues. CDR1 and CDR2 (germline): SNHLY, FYNNEI. The V segment lost 7 bases and the J segment 4 bases; nucleotides outside the gene matches: 9.

This rearrangement joins TRBV6-5 to TRBJ2-3, with 7 bases aligning to TRBD2. The CDR3 length is 12 residues. CDR1 MNHEY and CDR2 SVGAGI come from the germline V gene. J was trimmed by 12 bases and V by 5 bases; bases with no gene match: 8. The CDR3 sequence is CASSDASGGQYF. The CDR3 region has the DNA TGTGCCAGCAGTGACGCTAGCGGAGGACAGTATTTT.

This clone has more than one count but fewer than ten. The chain joins TRBV27 to TRBJ2-1; TRBD2 matches at 13 bases. With V trimmed by 5 bases and J by 0 bases, 7 bases remained unmatched. CDR3 size: 18 residues. Germline values: CDR1 MNHEY, CDR2 SMNVEV (reference sequence). CDR3 sequence reads: CASSPLLAGGPSYNEQFF. The CDR3 DNA sequence: TGTGCCAGCAGTCCGTTACTAGCGGGAGGGCCCTCCTACAATGAGCAGTTCTTC.

This chain links TRBV16 with TRBJ1-2; 8 positions match TRBD1. V gave up 1 base and J gave up 5 bases; unmatched junction bases: 9. Germline V gene data show CDR1 as KGHSY and CDR2 as FQNENV. The length of the CDR3 is 16 residues. The CDR3 bases are TGTGCCAGCAGCCAATTATCCGGGACAGGCATTTATGGCTACACCTTC. Translating gives CASSQLSGTGIYGYTF. The whole variable domain, remainder taken from reference TRBV16 and TRBJ1-2, is GEEVAQTPKHLVRGEGQKAKLYCAPIKGHSYVFWYQQVLKNEFKFLISFQNENVFDETGMPKERFSAKCLPNSPCSLEIQATKLEDSAVYFCASSQLSGTGIYGYTFGSGTRLTVV.

A few counts support this clone. The chain recombines TRBV6-6 with TRBJ1-5, with D hard to call. This CDR3 is built from 13 residues. CDR1 MNHNY and CDR2 SVGAGI come from the germline V gene (reference sequence). Trimming shortened V by 6 bases and J by 1 base, and 7 bases separated the two germline ends. The CDR3 DNA follows: TGTGCCAGCAGATTGGGGAGCAATCAGCCCCAGCATTTT. Protein: CASRLGSNQPQHF.

This clone was seen only a few times. The chain recombines TRBV7-3 with TRBJ1-2; TRBD1 agrees at 7 bases. With 4 bases clipped from V and 6 bases from J, the junction kept 11 bases outside the gene matches. Per the germline V gene, CDR1 is SGHTA and CDR2 is FQGTGA. This CDR3 is built from 15 residues. CDR3 residues: CASSSVTGRTDGYTF. The CDR3 DNA follows: TGTGCCAGCAGCTCTGTGACAGGGAGGACCGATGGCTACACCTTC.

The gene calls are TRBV5-4 and TRBJ1-3; no firm D call. Germline V gives CDR1 SGHNT, CDR2 YYREEE (reference sequence). The CDR3 extends over 13 amino acids. Trimming pared 2 bases from V and 4 bases from J, leaving 7 bases between. The CDR3 sequence: CASSFLSGNTIYF. The CDR3 region has the DNA TGTGCCAGCAGCTTCCTATCAGGAAACACCATATATTTT.

V is TRBV5-4 and J is TRBJ2-7, with D perhaps matching TRBD1 (6 bases). Between the trimmed V and J ends, which lost 4 bases and 4 bases, there was a span of 6 bases. Germline values: CDR1 SGHNT, CDR2 YYREEE (reference sequence). The CDR3 length is 11 residues. CDR3 DNA sequence: TGTGCCAGCAGCGACAGGTACGAGCAGTACTTC. Its translation: CASSDRYEQYF.